The rows below give T cell receptor beta chains drawn from one sample of a study of beta chain features in type 1 diabetes. This table comes from immunoSEQ multiplex PCR, and its TCRdb copy is limited to in-frame clones, with some not included. The repertoire holds 300,000 to 350,000 clones, with 9.3% as singletons. Sequencing was done on a sample of central memory CD4+ T cells from blood. All receptors come from a man aged 30 to 45 with type 1 diabetes. CDR3s include the opening cysteine and the closing phenylalanine or tryptophan. A D gene is named only where the DNA matches it firmly. Size is omitted from some rows. Given values are once, few, many or a class for expanded clones.

J | D | size | V | CDR3 | DNA
TRBJ2-3 | TRBD2 | . | TRBV5-4 | CASSFGGSGVTDTQYF | TGTGCCAGCAGCTTTGGAGGGAGCGGGGTCACAGATACGCAGTATTTT
TRBJ1-2 | TRBD1 | few | TRBV5-1 | CASSEQGALNYGYTF | TGCGCCAGCAGCGAACAGGGGGCGCTTAACTATGGCTACACCTTC
TRBJ1-6 | . | . | TRBV30 | CAWSVTSPLHF | TGTGCCTGGAGTGTAACATCACCCCTCCACTTT
TRBJ2-7 | . | . | TRBV19 | CASSPPLGTLTYEQYF | TGTGCCAGTAGTCCACCGCTGGGGACGCTCACCTACGAGCAGTACTTC
TRBJ1-2 | . | few | TRBV29-1 | CSAGGFASGYTF | TGCAGCGCTGGGGGGTTTGCAAGTGGCTACACCTTC
TRBJ2-2 | . | few | TRBV7-2 | CASSSSRQLNTGELFF | TGTGCCAGCAGCTCCTCCCGGCAGCTGAACACCGGGGAGCTGTTTTTT
TRBJ1-5 | TRBD1 | few | TRBV5-6 | CASSWGQGLQPQHF | TGTGCCAGCAGCTGGGGACAGGGTCTTCAGCCCCAGCATTTT
TRBJ1-1 | . | . | TRBV7-2 | CASSLASGTLSGAFF | TGTGCCAGCAGCTTAGCTTCTGGGACTCTATCAGGGGCTTTCTTT
TRBJ1-2 | . | once | TRBV4-3 | CASSQGVREDYGYTF | TGCGCCAGCAGCCAAGGCGTCAGGGAGGACTATGGCTACACCTTC
TRBJ2-1 | . | few | TRBV5-1 | CASSLGLANEQFF | TGCGCCAGCAGCTTGGGGCTAGCCAATGAGCAGTTCTTC
TRBJ1-6 | TRBD1 | few | TRBV30 | CAWGGQGNSPLHF | TGTGCCTGGGGCGGACAGGGGAATTCACCCCTCCACTTT
TRBJ2-7 | TRBD1 | few | TRBV7-9 | CASSLSRGLNEQYF | TGTGCCAGCAGCTTAAGCAGGGGGCTTAACGAGCAGTACTTC
TRBJ2-2 | . | few | TRBV5-1 | CASSLDVTGELFF | TGCGCCAGCAGCTTGGATGTCACCGGGGAGCTGTTTTTT
TRBJ1-1 | TRBD1 | few | TRBV7-2 | CASQGASAFF | TGTGCCAGCCAGGGGGCAAGCGCTTTCTTT
TRBJ2-1 | . | . | TRBV18 | CASSPPGGYNEQFF | TGTGCCAGCTCACCCCCAGGGGGGTACAATGAGCAGTTCTTC
TRBJ1-2 | . | few | TRBV5-1 | CASSSQTANYGYTF | TGCGCCAGCAGCTCCCAGACGGCTAACTATGGCTACACCTTC
TRBJ2-7 | . | many | TRBV28 | CASSSLYEQYF | TGTGCCAGCAGTTCCCTCTACGAGCAGTACTTC
TRBJ2-1 | . | many | TRBV28 | CASSLEGEQFF | TGTGCCAGCAGTCTGGAGGGTGAGCAGTTCTTC
TRBJ2-3 | . | few | TRBV4-1 | CASSPGSLLGDTQYF | TGCGCCAGCAGCCCCGGGAGTTTGCTCGGGGATACGCAGTATTTT
TRBJ1-2 | . | few | TRBV6-5 | CASSRNDNYGYTF | TGTGCCAGCAGCCGGAACGATAACTATGGCTACACCTTC
TRBJ1-1 | . | few | TRBV5-1 | CASSLEGSTEAFF | TGCGCCAGCAGCTTGGAGGGTAGTACTGAAGCTTTCTTT
TRBJ2-2 | TRBD2 | few | TRBV2 | CASTGRGNPTGELFF | TGTGCCAGCACCGGGCGGGGGAATCCCACCGGGGAGCTGTTTTTT
TRBJ1-1 | . | . | TRBV29-1 | CSVEDVQEAFF | TGCAGCGTTGAAGACGTACAGGAAGCTTTCTTT
TRBJ1-1 | . | . | TRBV25-1 | CASRHGGNTEAFF | TGTGCCAGCAGGCACGGGGGGAACACTGAAGCTTTCTTT
TRBJ2-1 | . | . | TRBV7-6 | CASSPRPGEQFF | TGTGCCAGCAGCCCCCGCCCGGGTGAGCAGTTCTTC
TRBJ1-5 | TRBD1 | few | TRBV19 | CASSILGTGGVGQPQHF | TGTGCCAGTAGTATTCTCGGGACAGGGGGAGTCGGTCAGCCCCAGCATTTT
TRBJ2-2 | TRBD1 | few | TRBV4-3 | CASSQSRDSANTGELFF | TGCGCCAGCAGCCAAAGCCGGGACAGCGCGAACACCGGGGAGCTGTTTTTT
TRBJ1-2 | . | . | TRBV30 | CAWSVSRERYGYTF | TGTGCCTGGAGTGTAAGCAGGGAGCGCTATGGCTACACCTTC
TRBJ1-2 | . | . | TRBV9 | CASSAAGRGLLGYTF | TGTGCCAGCAGCGCTGCAGGACGGGGGTTGCTTGGCTACACCTTC
TRBJ2-3 | . | . | TRBV29-1 | CSVSLGGGWADTQYF | TGCAGCGTTTCTTTGGGCGGGGGCTGGGCAGATACGCAGTATTTT
TRBJ2-7 | TRBD1 | . | TRBV4-3 | CASSLIPGQGSYEQYF | TGCGCCAGCAGCCTGATACCGGGACAGGGTTCCTACGAGCAGTACTTC
TRBJ2-7 | . | few | TRBV5-6 | CASSLYRIPYEQYF | TGTGCCAGCAGCTTGTATAGGATTCCCTACGAGCAGTACTTC
TRBJ2-2 | TRBD2 | few | TRBV7-2 | CASSLVGLAGSGELFF | TGTGCCAGCAGCTTAGTGGGACTAGCGGGGTCCGGGGAGCTGTTTTTT
TRBJ2-1 | . | . | TRBV28 | CASSKGGVAYNEQFF | TGTGCCAGCAGTAAAGGGGGGGTTGCCTACAATGAGCAGTTCTTC
TRBJ2-3 | . | . | TRBV5-1 | CASSLLTGTDTQYF | TGCGCCAGCAGCCTACTGACAGGCACAGATACGCAGTATTTT
TRBJ2-3 | . | few | TRBV2 | CASSEDASADTQYF | TGTGCCAGCAGTGAAGATGCTTCAGCAGATACGCAGTATTTT
TRBJ2-4 | . | many | TRBV10-3 | CAISESAAGAKNIQYF | TGTGCCATCAGTGAGTCGGCCGCAGGGGCCAAAAACATTCAGTACTTC
TRBJ1-4 | TRBD1 | few | TRBV28 | CASSAYSGTGNEKLFF | TGTGCCAGCAGTGCTTATTCCGGGACAGGCAATGAAAAACTGTTTTTT
TRBJ2-7 | TRBD1 | few | TRBV27 | CASSWTGEGEQYF | TGTGCCAGCTCCTGGACAGGGGAGGGCGAGCAGTACTTC
TRBJ1-2 | . | few | TRBV7-9 | CASSLRDYGYTF | TGTGCCAGCAGTTTGAGAGACTATGGCTACACCTTC
TRBJ2-7 | . | . | TRBV28 | CASSSPPAGPDEQYF | TGTGCCAGCAGTTCACCCCCAGCGGGTCCAGACGAGCAGTACTTC
TRBJ1-4 | . | . | TRBV30 | CALSPTGNEKLFF | TGTGCCTTGAGCCCTACAGGGAATGAAAAACTGTTTTTT
TRBJ1-5 | . | few | TRBV11-2 | CASSRQERGPQHF | TGTGCCAGCAGCCGACAGGAGAGGGGGCCCCAGCATTTT
TRBJ2-1 | . | . | TRBV7-2 | CASSLMTDSYNEQFF | TGTGCCAGCAGCTTAATGACGGATTCCTACAATGAGCAGTTCTTC